What follows are 13 T cell receptor beta chains derived from one specimen sequenced in a study of metastatic and nonmetastatic thyroid tumors. No patient had received any treatment before thyroid surgery. MiXCR re-clonotyped the PCR reads for TCRdb. The sample records about 14,000 clones, approximately 31% being singletons. Sample: tumor tissue. These receptors originate from a female donor with papillary thyroid cancer or a benign thyroid nodule (not recorded which). Some clones in this sample may be carry-over from other donors' samples.

There are many counts of this clone. This chain connects TRBV12-5 to TRBJ2-7; 9 bases are a match to TRBD1. V dropped 1 base and J dropped 2; count of bases not matched to a gene: 3. Germline values: CDR1 LGHNT, CDR2 FRNRAP. This CDR3 contains 15 residues. The CDR3 DNA reads TGTGCTAGTGGTTTGGAGACAGGGGGACCCTACGAGCAGTACTTC. Translated: CASGLETGGPYEQYF.

There are a few counts of this clone. V is TRBV6-4 and J is TRBJ2-2; D gene uncertain. Germline values: CDR1 MRHNA, CDR2 SNTAGT. V shed 6 bases and J shed 3 bases, with 17 bases lying between them. The CDR3 runs to 16 residues. CDR3 in amino acids: CASSETSERDTGELFF. The CDR3 DNA reads TGTGCCAGCAGCGAGACGAGTGAGAGAGACACCGGGGAGCTGTTTTTT.

The table lists this clone with many counts. The V and J genes are TRBV28 and TRBJ2-5, with 9 bases aligning to TRBD1. Germline V gene data show CDR1 as MDHEN and CDR2 as SYDVKM. V trimming: 6 bases; J trimming: 1 base; junction bases outside the gene matches: 6. The CDR3 has 15 residues. The CDR3: CASSRGQGVQETQYF. The CDR3 nucleotides are TGTGCCAGCAGCCGGGGACAGGGAGTCCAAGAGACCCAGTACTTC.

This clone has only one observation. This chain uses TRBV7-9 with TRBJ2-5; TRBD2 aligns across 12 bases. J was trimmed by 4 bases and V by 4 bases; bases with no gene match: 4. This CDR3 contains 15 residues. CDR1 SEHNR and CDR2 FQNEAQ come from the germline V gene (reference sequence). The CDR3 spells CASSSRLAGVETQYF. The CDR3 DNA reads as TGTGCCAGCAGCTCTCGACTAGCGGGAGTAGAGACCCAGTACTTC.

This clone was observed many times. The CDR3 sequence: CSARPGQIAKNIQYF. The CDR3 DNA sequence: TGCAGTGCTCGGCCCGGGCAAATAGCCAAAAACATTCAGTACTTC. This chain joins TRBV20-1 and TRBJ2-4; no clear D gene. The ends were cut back, 5 bases at V and 0 bases at J, with 14 bases in the middle. This CDR3 is built from 15 residues. Germline V lookup: CDR1 DFQATT, CDR2 SNEGSKA (reference sequence).

This clone was detected many times. The chain recombines TRBV19 with TRBJ1-4; D not certain. Germline V CDR1 and CDR2: LNHDA, SQIVND (reference sequence). V dropped 5 bases and J dropped 3 bases, with 10 bases sitting between them. This CDR3 spans 14 amino acids. The CDR3 region is CASSVQKSNEKLFF. The CDR3 DNA is TGTGCCAGTAGTGTTCAGAAATCTAATGAAAAACTGTTTTTT.

This clone showed up just a few times. This sequence joins TRBV6-2 or TRBV6-3 and TRBJ1-2; TRBD1 aligns across 8 bases. CDR1 is MNHEY and CDR2 is SVGEGT in the germline V gene. V trimming: 4 bases; J trimming: 4 bases; junction bases outside the gene matches: 5. CDR3 length equals 14 residues. The CDR3 is CASSFWTGLYGYTF. CDR3 nucleotides: TGTGCCAGCAGTTTTTGGACAGGGCTCTATGGCTACACCTTC.

Relative to its sample, this clone is medium-sized. The chain has TRBV5-1 and TRBJ1-2, with 7 bases matching TRBD1. The germline gives CDR1 SGHRS, CDR2 YFSETQ. This CDR3 contains 13 residues. Trimming at V came to 0 bases and at J to 8 bases, leaving 4 bases not matched to a gene. The CDR3 nucleotides are TGCGCCAGCAGCTTGGGACAGGGAAGAGGCTACACCTTC. Its translation is CASSLGQGRGYTF. Drawing the rest from reference TRBV5-1 and TRBJ1-2, the complete variable domain is KAGVTQTPRYLIKTRGQQVTLSCSPISGHRSVSWYQQTPGQGLQFLFEYFSETQRNKGNFPGRFSGRQFSNSRSEMNVSTLELGDSALYLCASSLGQGRGYTFGSGTRLTVV.

The CDR3 bases are TGCGCCAGCAGTGACGCCGCAGGGGGGACTGAAGCTTTCTTT. It specifies CASSDAAGGTEAFF. This sequence joins TRBV10-1 and TRBJ1-1; 7 bases align to TRBD1. Losses at the gene ends were 3 bases for V and 5 bases for J; bases not matched to a gene: 6. Germline CDR1 is WNHNN and CDR2 is SYGVQD (reference sequence). This CDR3 is built from 14 residues.

This clone was seen more than once but under ten times. The chain has TRBV6-5 and TRBJ1-1, with 7 bases lining up with TRBD1. V was clipped by 2 bases and J by 0 bases; unmatched bases: 0. The CDR3 contains 14 residues. Germline V CDR1 and CDR2: MNHEY, SVGAGI. The DNA for the CDR3 is TGTGCCAGCAGTTACGGACAGGTGAACACTGAAGCTTTCTTT. It is translated as CASSYGQVNTEAFF.

This clone was detected ten times or more. The chain couples TRBV5-4 to TRBJ1-2, with D perhaps TRBD1 (6 bases). This CDR3 contains 14 residues. V was cut by 0 bases and J by 4 bases, with 10 bases left in between. Germline CDR1 and CDR2: SGHNT and YYREEE (reference sequence). The CDR3: CASSLDQGIYGYTF. The CDR3 DNA reads as TGTGCCAGCAGCTTGGACCAGGGGATCTATGGCTACACCTTC.

This clone occurred many times. The chain recombines TRBV3-1 with TRBJ1-6; D not certain. The CDR3 is 14 amino acids. V was cut by 2 bases and J by 14 bases, with 16 bases left in between. Germline V gene data show CDR1 as LGHDT and CDR2 as YNNKEL (reference sequence). This chain's CDR3 is CASSQTHGVHALHF. The DNA of the CDR3 is TGTGCCAGCAGCCAAACTCACGGGGTCCACGCCCTCCACTTT.

This chain uses TRBV6-1 with TRBJ2-1, with 7 bases lining up with TRBD1. This CDR3 has 15 residues. Looked up from germline, CDR1 is MNHNS and CDR2 is SASEGT. With V trimmed by 6 bases and J by 8 bases, 13 bases remained unmatched. CDR3 bases: TGTGCCAGCAGGGACAGGTCACTCCTCGCGGATGAGCAGTTCTTC. Its protein product is CASRDRSLLADEQFF.